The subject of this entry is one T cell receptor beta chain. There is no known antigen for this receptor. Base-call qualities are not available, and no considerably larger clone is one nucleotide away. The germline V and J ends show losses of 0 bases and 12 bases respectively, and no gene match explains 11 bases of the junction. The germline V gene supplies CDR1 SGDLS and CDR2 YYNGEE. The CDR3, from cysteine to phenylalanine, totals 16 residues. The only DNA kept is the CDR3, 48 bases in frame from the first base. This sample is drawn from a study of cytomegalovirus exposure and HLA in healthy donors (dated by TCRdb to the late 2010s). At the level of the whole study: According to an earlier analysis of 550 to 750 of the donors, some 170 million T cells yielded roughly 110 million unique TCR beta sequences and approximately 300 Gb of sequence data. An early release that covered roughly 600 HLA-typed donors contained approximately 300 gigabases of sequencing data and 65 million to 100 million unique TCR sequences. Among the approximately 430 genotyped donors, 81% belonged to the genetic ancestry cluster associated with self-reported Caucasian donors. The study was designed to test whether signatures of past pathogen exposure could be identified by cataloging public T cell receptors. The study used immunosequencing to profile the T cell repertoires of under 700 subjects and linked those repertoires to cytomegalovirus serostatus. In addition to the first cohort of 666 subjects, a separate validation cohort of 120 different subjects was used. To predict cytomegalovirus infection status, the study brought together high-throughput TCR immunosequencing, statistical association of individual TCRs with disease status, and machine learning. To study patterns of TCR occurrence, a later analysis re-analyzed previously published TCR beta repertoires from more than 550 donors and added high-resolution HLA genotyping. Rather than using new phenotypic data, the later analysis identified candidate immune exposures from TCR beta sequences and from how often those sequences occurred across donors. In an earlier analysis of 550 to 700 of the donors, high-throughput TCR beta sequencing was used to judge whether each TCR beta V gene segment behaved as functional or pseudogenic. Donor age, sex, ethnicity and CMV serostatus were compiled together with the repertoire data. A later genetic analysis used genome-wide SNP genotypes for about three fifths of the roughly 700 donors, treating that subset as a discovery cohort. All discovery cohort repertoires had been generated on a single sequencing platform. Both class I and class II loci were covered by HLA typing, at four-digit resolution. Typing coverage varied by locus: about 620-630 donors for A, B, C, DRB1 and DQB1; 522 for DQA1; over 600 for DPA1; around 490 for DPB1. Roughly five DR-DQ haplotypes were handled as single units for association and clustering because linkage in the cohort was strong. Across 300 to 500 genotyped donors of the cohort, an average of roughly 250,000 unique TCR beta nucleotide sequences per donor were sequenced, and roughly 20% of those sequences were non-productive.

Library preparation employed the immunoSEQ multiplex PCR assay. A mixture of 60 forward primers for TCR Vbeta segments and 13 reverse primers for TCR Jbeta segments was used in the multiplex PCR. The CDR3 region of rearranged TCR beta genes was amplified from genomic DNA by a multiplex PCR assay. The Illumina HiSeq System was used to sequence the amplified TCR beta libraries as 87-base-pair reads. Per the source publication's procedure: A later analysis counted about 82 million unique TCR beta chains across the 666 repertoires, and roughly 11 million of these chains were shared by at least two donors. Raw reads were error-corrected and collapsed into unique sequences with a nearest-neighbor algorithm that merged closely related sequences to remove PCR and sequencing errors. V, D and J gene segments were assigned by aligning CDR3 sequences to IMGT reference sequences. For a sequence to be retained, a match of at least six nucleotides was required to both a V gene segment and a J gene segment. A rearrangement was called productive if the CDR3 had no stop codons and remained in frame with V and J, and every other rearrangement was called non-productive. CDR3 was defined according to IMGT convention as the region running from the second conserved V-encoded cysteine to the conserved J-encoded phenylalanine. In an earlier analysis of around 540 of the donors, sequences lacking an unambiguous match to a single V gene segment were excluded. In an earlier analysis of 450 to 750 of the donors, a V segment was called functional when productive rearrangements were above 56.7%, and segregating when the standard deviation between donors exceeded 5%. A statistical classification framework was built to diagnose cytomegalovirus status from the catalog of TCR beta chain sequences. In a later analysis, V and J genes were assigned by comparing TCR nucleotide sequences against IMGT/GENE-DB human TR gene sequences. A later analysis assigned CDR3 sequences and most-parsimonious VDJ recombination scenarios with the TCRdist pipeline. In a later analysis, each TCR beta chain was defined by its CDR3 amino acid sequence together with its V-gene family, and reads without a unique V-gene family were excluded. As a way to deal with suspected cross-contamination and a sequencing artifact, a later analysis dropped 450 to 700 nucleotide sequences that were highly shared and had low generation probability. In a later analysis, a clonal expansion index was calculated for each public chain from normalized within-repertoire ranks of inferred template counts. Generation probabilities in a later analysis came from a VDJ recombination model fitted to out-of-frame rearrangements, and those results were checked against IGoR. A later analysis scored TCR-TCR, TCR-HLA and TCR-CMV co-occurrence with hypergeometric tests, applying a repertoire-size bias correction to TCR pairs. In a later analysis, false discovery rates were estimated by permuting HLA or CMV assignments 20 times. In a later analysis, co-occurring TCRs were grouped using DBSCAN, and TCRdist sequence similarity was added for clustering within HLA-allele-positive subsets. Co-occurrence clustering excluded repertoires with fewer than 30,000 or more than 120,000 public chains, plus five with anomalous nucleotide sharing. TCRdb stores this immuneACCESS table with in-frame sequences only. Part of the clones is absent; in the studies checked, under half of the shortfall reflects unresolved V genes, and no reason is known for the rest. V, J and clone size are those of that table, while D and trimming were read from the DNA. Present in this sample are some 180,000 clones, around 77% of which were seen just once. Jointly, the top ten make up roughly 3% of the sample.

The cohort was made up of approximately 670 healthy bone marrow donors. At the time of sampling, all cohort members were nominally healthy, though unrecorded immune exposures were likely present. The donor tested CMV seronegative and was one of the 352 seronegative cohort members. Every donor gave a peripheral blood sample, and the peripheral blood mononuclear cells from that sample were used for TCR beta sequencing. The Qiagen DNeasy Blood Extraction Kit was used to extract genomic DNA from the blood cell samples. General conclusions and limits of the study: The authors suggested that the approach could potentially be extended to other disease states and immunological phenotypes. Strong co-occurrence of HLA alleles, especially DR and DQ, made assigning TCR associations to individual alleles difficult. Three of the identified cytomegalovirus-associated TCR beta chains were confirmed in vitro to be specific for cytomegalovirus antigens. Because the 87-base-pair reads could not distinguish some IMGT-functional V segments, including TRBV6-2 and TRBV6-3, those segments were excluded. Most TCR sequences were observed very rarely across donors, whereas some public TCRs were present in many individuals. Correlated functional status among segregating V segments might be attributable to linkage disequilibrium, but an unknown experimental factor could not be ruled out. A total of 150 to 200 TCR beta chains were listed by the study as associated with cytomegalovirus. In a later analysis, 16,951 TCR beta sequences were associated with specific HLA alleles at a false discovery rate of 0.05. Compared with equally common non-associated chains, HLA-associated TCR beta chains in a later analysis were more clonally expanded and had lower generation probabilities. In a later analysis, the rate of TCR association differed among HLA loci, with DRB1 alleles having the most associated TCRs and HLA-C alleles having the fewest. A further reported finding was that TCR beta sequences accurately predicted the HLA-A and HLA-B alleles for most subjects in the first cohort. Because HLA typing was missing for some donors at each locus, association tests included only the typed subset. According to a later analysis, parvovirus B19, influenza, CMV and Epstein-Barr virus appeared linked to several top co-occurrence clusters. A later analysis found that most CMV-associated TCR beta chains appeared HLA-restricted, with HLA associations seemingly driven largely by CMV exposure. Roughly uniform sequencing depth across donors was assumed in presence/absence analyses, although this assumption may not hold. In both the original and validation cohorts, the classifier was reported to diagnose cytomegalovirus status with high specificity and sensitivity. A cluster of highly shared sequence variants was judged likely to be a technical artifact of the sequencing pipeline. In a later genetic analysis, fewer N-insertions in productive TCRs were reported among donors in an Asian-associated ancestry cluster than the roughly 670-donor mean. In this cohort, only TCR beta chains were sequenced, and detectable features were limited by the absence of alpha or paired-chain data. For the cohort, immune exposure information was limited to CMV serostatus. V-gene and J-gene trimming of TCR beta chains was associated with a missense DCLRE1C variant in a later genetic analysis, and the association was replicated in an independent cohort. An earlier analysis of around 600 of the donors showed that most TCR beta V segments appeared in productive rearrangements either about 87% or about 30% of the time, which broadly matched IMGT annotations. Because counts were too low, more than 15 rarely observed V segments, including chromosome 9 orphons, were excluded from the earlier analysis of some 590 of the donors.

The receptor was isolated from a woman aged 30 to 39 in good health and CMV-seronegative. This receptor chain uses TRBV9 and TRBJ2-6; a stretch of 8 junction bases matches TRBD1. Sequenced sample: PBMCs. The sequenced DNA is TGTGCCAGCAGCGTAGGAGGACAGGGCCGGGTCGGCGTCCTGACTTTC. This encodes CASSVGGQGRVGVLTF.